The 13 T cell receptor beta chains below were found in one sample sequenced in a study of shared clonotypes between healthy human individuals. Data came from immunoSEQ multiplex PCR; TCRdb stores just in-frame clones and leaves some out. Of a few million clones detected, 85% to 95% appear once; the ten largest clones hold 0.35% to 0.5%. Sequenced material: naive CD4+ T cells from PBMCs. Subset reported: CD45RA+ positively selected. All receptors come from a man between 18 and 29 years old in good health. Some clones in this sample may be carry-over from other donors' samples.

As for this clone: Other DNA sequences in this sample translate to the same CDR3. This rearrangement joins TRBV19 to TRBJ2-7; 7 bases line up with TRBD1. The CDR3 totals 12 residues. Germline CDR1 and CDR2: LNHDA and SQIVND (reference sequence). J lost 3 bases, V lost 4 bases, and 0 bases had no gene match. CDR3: CASSRQGYEQYF. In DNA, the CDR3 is TGTGCCAGTAGTAGACAGGGCTACGAGCAGTACTTC.

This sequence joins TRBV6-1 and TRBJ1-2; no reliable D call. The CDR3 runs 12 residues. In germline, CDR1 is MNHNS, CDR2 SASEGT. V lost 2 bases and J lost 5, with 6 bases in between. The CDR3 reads CASSESRYGYTF. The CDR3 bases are TGTGCCAGCAGTGAATCGAGGTATGGCTACACCTTC.

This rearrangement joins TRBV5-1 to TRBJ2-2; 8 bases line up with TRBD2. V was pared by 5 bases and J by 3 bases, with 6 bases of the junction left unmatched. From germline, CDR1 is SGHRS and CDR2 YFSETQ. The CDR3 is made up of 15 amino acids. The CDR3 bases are TGCGCCAGCAGGCCCACTAGCGGATACACCGGGGAGCTGTTTTTT. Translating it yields CASRPTSGYTGELFF.

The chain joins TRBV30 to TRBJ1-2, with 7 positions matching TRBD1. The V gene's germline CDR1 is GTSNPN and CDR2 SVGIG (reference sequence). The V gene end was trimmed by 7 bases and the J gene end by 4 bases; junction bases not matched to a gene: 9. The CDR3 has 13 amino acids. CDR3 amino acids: CALQGTDLYGYTF. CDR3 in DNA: TGTGCCTTACAGGGGACCGACCTCTATGGCTACACCTTC.

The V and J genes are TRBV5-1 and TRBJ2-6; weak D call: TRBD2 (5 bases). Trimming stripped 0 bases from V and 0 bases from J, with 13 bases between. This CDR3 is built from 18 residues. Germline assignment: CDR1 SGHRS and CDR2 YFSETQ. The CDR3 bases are TGCGCCAGCAGCTTGGGGTCTGGCGGGCACTCTGGGGCCAACGTCCTGACTTTC. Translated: CASSLGSGGHSGANVLTF.

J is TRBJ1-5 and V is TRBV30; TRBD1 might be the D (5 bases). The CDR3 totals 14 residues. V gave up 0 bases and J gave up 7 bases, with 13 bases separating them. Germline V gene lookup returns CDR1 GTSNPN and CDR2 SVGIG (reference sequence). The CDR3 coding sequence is TGTGCCTGGAGTGTCTTTCAGGGCTCCCAGCCCCAGCATTTT. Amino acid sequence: CAWSVFQGSQPQHF.

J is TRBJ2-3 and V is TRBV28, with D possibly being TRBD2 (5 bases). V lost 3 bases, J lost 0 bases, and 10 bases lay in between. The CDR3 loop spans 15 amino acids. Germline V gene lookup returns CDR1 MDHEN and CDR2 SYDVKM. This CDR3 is CASSFPSRSTDTQYF. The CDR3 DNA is TGTGCCAGCAGTTTCCCTAGCAGAAGCACAGATACGCAGTATTTT.

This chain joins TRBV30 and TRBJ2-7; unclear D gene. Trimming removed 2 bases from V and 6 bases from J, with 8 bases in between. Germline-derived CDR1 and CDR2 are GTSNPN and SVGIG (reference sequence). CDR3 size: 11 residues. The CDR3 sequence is CAWSPQIEQYF. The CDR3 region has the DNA TGTGCCTGGAGTCCTCAGATCGAGCAGTACTTC.

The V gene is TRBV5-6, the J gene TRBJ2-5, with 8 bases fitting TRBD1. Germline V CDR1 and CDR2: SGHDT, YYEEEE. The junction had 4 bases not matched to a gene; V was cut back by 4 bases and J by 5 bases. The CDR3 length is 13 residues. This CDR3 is CASSKTGVETQYF. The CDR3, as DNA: TGTGCCAGCAGCAAGACAGGGGTCGAGACCCAGTACTTC.

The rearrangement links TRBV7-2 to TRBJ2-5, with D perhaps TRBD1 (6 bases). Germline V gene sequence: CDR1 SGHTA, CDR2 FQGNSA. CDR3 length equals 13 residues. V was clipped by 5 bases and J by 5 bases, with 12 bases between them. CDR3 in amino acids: CASSLDRTETQYF. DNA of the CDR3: TGTGCCAGCAGCCTTGACAGGACGGAGACCCAGTACTTC. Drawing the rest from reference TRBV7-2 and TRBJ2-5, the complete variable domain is GAGVSQSPSNKVTEKGKDVELRCDPISGHTALYWYRQSLGQGLEFLIYFQGNSAPDKSGLPSDRFSAERTGGSVSTLTIQRTQQEDSAVYLCASSLDRTETQYFGPGTRLLVL.

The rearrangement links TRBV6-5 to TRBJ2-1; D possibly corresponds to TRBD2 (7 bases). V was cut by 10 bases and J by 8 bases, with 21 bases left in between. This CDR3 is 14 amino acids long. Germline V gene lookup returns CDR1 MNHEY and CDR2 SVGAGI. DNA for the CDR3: TGTGCCACCTCCAGGGGAGGGCCTCGTGATGAGCAGTTCTTC. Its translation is CATSRGGPRDEQFF.

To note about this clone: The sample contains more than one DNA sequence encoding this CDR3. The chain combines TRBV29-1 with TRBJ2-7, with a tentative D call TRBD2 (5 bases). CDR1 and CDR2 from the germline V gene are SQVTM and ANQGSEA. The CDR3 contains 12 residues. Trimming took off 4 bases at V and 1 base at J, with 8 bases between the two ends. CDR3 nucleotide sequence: TGCAGCGTTGCGGGGTCTTCCTACGAGCAGTACTTC. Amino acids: CSVAGSSYEQYF.

Here the CDR3 reads CAISEDQGENQPQHF. CDR3 DNA: TGTGCCATCAGTGAAGATCAGGGGGAAAATCAGCCCCAGCATTTT. V usage is TRBV10-3 and J usage is TRBJ1-5; TRBD1 matches 7 bases. Germline lookup yields CDR1 ENHRY and CDR2 SYGVKD. The ends lost 3 bases at V and 4 bases at J; junction bases unmatched: 6. CDR3 size: 15 residues.